Following are 28 T cell receptor beta chains from one sample sequenced in a study of T cells expressing NK-cell markers. For each CDR3 protein, TCRdb gives one entry from its re-call of the 5' RACE reads, without DNA. Its table records about 370,000 distinct CDR3 sequences. Specimen: blood T cells: a sorted CD56 or NKG2C T cell subset, CD4+ or CD8+ T cells, or bulk PBMC T cells (not recorded which). These receptors came from a woman aged 45-65 years in good health.

V is TRBV24-1 and J is TRBJ1-2; TCRdb returns TRBD1, unconfirmable since there is no DNA. Germline V lookup: CDR1 KGHDR, CDR2 SFDVKD. CDR3 size: 16 residues. CDR3 protein: CATSGPITTGAYGYTF.

This chain links TRBV24-1 with TRBJ2-2. The CDR3 loop spans 13 amino acids. Germline V lookup: CDR1 KGHDR, CDR2 SFDVKD. The CDR3 here is CATSGVETGELFF.

The rearrangement joins TRBV18 to TRBJ2-1. The CDR3 covers 12 residues. The germline gives CDR1 KGHSH, CDR2 LQKENI. The CDR3 region is CASSSLGNEQFF.

The chain recombines TRBV29-1 with TRBJ2-3; the D call of TRBD1 rests on TCRdb alone, since no DNA is present to check it. Germline values: CDR1 SQVTM, CDR2 ANQGSEA. The CDR3 has 13 residues. CDR3 region: CSVGLVTEDTQYF.

The chain joins TRBV20-1 to TRBJ2-5; TCRdb indicates TRBD2, and absent DNA this call remains unverified. The germline V gene encodes CDR1 DFQATT and CDR2 SNEGSKA (reference sequence). There are 15 residues in the CDR3. The CDR3 spells CSAPPPLADQETQYF.

V and J are TRBV2 and TRBJ2-7; as DNA is missing, the TRBD1 call by TCRdb cannot be tested. CDR1 is SNHLY, CDR2 FYNNEI, per germline. The CDR3 is 13 amino acids. CDR3 sequence reads: CASSARGLYEQYF.

The chain uses TRBV2 and TRBJ2-1; TCRdb outputs TRBD2, but without DNA this stays unchecked. The CDR3 is 14 amino acids. Germline loops: CDR1 SNHLY, CDR2 FYNNEI. The CDR3 region is CASFGTSKFNEQFF.

The chain combines TRBV6-5 with TRBJ2-1. CDR3 length: 13 residues. The germline gives CDR1 MNHEY, CDR2 SVGAGI. The CDR3 spells CASRRNLNNEQFF.

This chain links TRBV5-1 with TRBJ2-2; TCRdb reports TRBD1, a call that lacks DNA to check it against. CDR1 and CDR2 (germline): SGHRS, YFSETQ. This CDR3 is 15 amino acids long. The CDR3 here is CASSLATGYTGELFF. The full variable domain, its missing parts supplied by reference TRBV5-1 and TRBJ2-2, is KAGVTQTPRYLIKTRGQQVTLSCSPISGHRSVSWYQQTPGQGLQFLFEYFSETQRNKGNFPGRFSGRQFSNSRSEMNVSTLELGDSALYLCASSLATGYTGELFFGEGSRLTVL.

This chain uses TRBV29-1 with TRBJ2-2; TCRdb designates TRBD2, a call that cannot be tested without DNA. The germline gives CDR1 SQVTM, CDR2 ANQGSEA. The CDR3 sequence is 14 residues long. CDR3: CSVPPLGNTGELFF.

The chain carries TRBV7-8 and TRBJ2-1; no DNA is available, so the TRBD2 call from TCRdb remains unchecked. The germline V gene encodes CDR1 SGHVS and CDR2 FQNEAQ. The CDR3 totals 16 residues. This chain's CDR3 is CASGKVAGGLYNEQFF. Filled out from reference TRBV7-8 and TRBJ2-1, the complete variable domain reads GAGVSQSPRYKVAKRGQDVALRCDPISGHVSLFWYQQALGQGPEFLTYFQNEAQLDKSGLPSDRFFAERPEGSVSTLKIQRTQQEDSAVYLCASGKVAGGLYNEQFFGPGTRLTVL.

The rearrangement uses TRBV10-3 and TRBJ2-5. The CDR3 contains 13 residues. CDR1 ENHRY and CDR2 SYGVKD come from the germline V gene. CDR3 protein: CAISVGNQETQYF.

V and J are TRBV5-1 and TRBJ2-5; the D call from TCRdb, TRBD1, cannot be confirmed without DNA. Germline V lookup: CDR1 SGHRS, CDR2 YFSETQ. The CDR3 sequence is 17 residues long. This CDR3 is CASSAEGGGGSAETQYF.

The chain recombines TRBV5-1 with TRBJ2-1; the TCRdb call, TRBD1, lacks DNA for checking. This CDR3 is built from 13 residues. The germline V gene encodes CDR1 SGHRS and CDR2 YFSETQ. CDR3 region: CASSLDRDNEQFF.

The chain recombines TRBV7-2 with TRBJ1-2; as DNA is missing, the TRBD1 call by TCRdb cannot be tested. Germline lookup yields CDR1 SGHTA and CDR2 FQGNSA. The CDR3 totals 13 residues. This CDR3 is CASSLIGERGYTF.

The V gene is TRBV20-1, the J gene TRBJ2-3; TCRdb returns TRBD2, unconfirmable since there is no DNA. The CDR3 has 13 amino acids. In germline, CDR1 is DFQATT, CDR2 SNEGSKA (reference sequence). CDR3 protein: CSARDPGPSTQYF.

The chain has TRBV10-1 and TRBJ2-7; the D gene TCRdb calls, TRBD1, cannot be checked with no DNA. CDR1 WNHNN and CDR2 SYGVQD come from the germline V gene (reference sequence). The CDR3 totals 14 residues. Here the CDR3 reads CASSPGTGVYEQYF.

The rearrangement joins TRBV5-1 to TRBJ1-1; TCRdb reports TRBD1, a call that lacks DNA to check it against. The CDR3 sequence is 15 residues long. Looked up from germline, CDR1 is SGHRS and CDR2 is YFSETQ. The chain's CDR3 is CASSLAGTGRTEAFF.

This chain uses TRBV6-5 with TRBJ2-1; there is no DNA to check the TCRdb D call of TRBD2. CDR3 size: 15 residues. Germline-derived CDR1 and CDR2 are MNHEY and SVGAGI. CDR3: CASRRLAGVDNEQFF.

V gene TRBV11-2 combines with J gene TRBJ2-1; TCRdb returns TRBD2, unconfirmable since there is no DNA. Germline CDR1 and CDR2: SGHAT and FQNNGV. This CDR3 is built from 20 residues. The CDR3 here is CASSLDRFGLAGNAHNEQFF.

This chain connects TRBV29-1 to TRBJ2-5; TCRdb selects TRBD2, and the lack of DNA leaves this call unchecked. The CDR3 is 12 residues long. The germline V gene has CDR1 SQVTM and CDR2 ANQGSEA. CDR3 sequence reads: CSGRLAGETQYF.

The rearrangement uses TRBV18 and TRBJ2-3; TCRdb names TRBD1, which stays unverified in the absence of DNA. CDR3 length equals 18 residues. Looked up from germline, CDR1 is KGHSH and CDR2 is LQKENI. CDR3 region: CASSPLTETGKGTDTQYF.

CDR3 sequence: CASSLGRAGVVLGDTQYF. This rearrangement joins TRBV5-1 to TRBJ2-3; without DNA, the TCRdb call of TRBD2 cannot be checked. This CDR3 is 18 amino acids long. The germline V gene has CDR1 SGHRS and CDR2 YFSETQ. The full variable domain, with the rest looked up from reference TRBV5-1 and TRBJ2-3, is KAGVTQTPRYLIKTRGQQVTLSCSPISGHRSVSWYQQTPGQGLQFLFEYFSETQRNKGNFPGRFSGRQFSNSRSEMNVSTLELGDSALYLCASSLGRAGVVLGDTQYFGPGTRLTVL.

The rearrangement uses TRBV15 and TRBJ2-3; the D gene TCRdb calls, TRBD1, cannot be checked with no DNA. The length of the CDR3 is 16 residues. From germline, CDR1 is LNHNV and CDR2 YYDKDF (reference sequence). The CDR3 here is CATSRRGGYPADTQYF.

The rearrangement uses TRBV12-3 or TRBV12-4 and TRBJ1-1. This CDR3 has 16 residues. The CDR3 spells CASSLGGGERDTEAFF.

This chain uses TRBV2 with TRBJ1-4; TCRdb outputs TRBD1, but without DNA this stays unchecked. The CDR3 is 15 residues long. The germline V gene encodes CDR1 SNHLY and CDR2 FYNNEI. CDR3 amino acids: CASRNIPGQGEKLFF.

The V and J genes are TRBV6-1 and TRBJ2-3; TCRdb names TRBD1, which stays unverified in the absence of DNA. The CDR3 has 15 residues. Looked up from germline, CDR1 is MNHNS and CDR2 is SASEGT. This CDR3 reads CASSITGQGTDTQYF.

The chain carries TRBV6-1 and TRBJ2-1; there is no DNA to check the TCRdb D call of TRBD1. CDR1 is MNHNS and CDR2 is SASEGT in the germline V gene. The CDR3 length is 16 residues. The CDR3 loop reads CASSDTLGGGRNEQFF.